The 15 T cell receptor beta chains below come from one sample, sequenced in a study of CD8 T cells in ankylosing spondylitis. TCRdb used MiXCR to reprocess the 5' RACE reads, holding one entry per CDR3 protein. Found here are 200,000 to 300,000 distinct CDR3 sequences, 10% of them singletons; the top ten hold about 2.5%. Specimen: blood, either unsorted or a sorted T cell fraction (not recorded which). Every receptor here comes from a male donor with ankylosing spondylitis or in good health (not recorded which).

This clonotype has at least ten counts. The CDR3 protein is CASSRLVYTF. The CDR3 coding sequence is TGTGCCAGCAGCAGACTAGTCTACACCTTC. The V and J genes are TRBV21-1 and TRBJ1-2. TRBV21-1 is a listed pseudogene. The CDR3 extends over 10 amino acids.

V and J are TRBV24-1 and TRBJ2-5, with D perhaps matching TRBD1 (5 bases). Germline V gene lookup returns CDR1 KGHDR and CDR2 SFDVKD. Trimming cost V 9 bases and J 1 base, with 8 bases left between them. The CDR3 runs to 12 residues. CDR3 region: CATVDSQETQYF. DNA for the CDR3: TGTGCCACCGTTGACAGCCAAGAGACCCAGTACTTC.

The chain links TRBV9 to TRBJ2-1; TRBD2 is a possible D gene (6 bases). This CDR3 has 17 residues. Germline lookup yields CDR1 SGDLS and CDR2 YYNGEE. V lost 3 bases to trimming and J lost 4 bases, with 20 bases between them. The CDR3 loop reads CASSEGGLGGRYNEQFF. The CDR3 DNA sequence: TGTGCCAGCAGCGAGGGCGGGCTCGGGGGTCGTTACAATGAGCAGTTCTTC.

This clonotype has ten or more counts. The rearrangement links TRBV18 to TRBJ1-4; TRBD1 might be the D (5 bases). The germline V gene encodes CDR1 KGHSH and CDR2 LQKENI. V lost 4 bases and J lost 0, with 9 bases in between. CDR3 size: 15 residues. CDR3 nucleotides: TGTGCCAGCTCACGACAGCCAACAACTAATGAAAAACTGTTTTTT. As protein: CASSRQPTTNEKLFF.

This chain connects TRBV2 to TRBJ1-1, with TRBD1 matching 7 bases. The length of the CDR3 is 13 residues. Germline assignment: CDR1 SNHLY and CDR2 FYNNEI. The CDR3 spells CARMGQLNTEAFF. CDR3 DNA: TGTGCTCGGATGGGACAGTTGAACACTGAAGCTTTCTTT.

This clonotype was found many times. V and J are TRBV27 and TRBJ1-1; D is unclear. V dropped 2 bases and J dropped 1 base, with 8 bases sitting between them. The CDR3 extends over 14 amino acids. Germline CDR1 and CDR2: MNHEY and SMNVEV (reference sequence). The CDR3 loop is CASSLRLTNTEAFF. In DNA form, the CDR3 reads TGTGCCAGCAGTTTAAGGCTGACGAACACTGAAGCTTTCTTT.

This clonotype was counted many times. This chain links TRBV27 with TRBJ1-1; TRBD1 might be the D (5 bases). Germline CDR1 MNHEY, CDR2 SMNVEV (reference sequence). The V gene lost 3 bases and the J gene lost 1 base, with 9 bases spanning the gap. The CDR3 sequence is 14 residues long. The CDR3 DNA reads as TGTGCCAGCAGTTTCGAGGGGTCGAACACTGAAGCTTTCTTT. Encoded protein: CASSFEGSNTEAFF.

At least ten counts were recorded for this clonotype. V gene TRBV28 combines with J gene TRBJ1-1, with D possibly matching TRBD1 (5 bases). The germline gives CDR1 MDHEN, CDR2 SYDVKM. This CDR3 comprises 15 residues. V dropped 7 bases and J dropped 0 bases, with 15 bases sitting between them. CDR3 sequence (DNA): TGTGCCAGCACCGGACCGGGGGTTTTGAACACTGAAGCTTTCTTT. Residues: CASTGPGVLNTEAFF.

The chain links TRBV6-2 or TRBV6-3 to TRBJ2-1; maybe TRBD2 (6 bases). Trimming took 7 bases from V and 4 from J, leaving 17 bases between them. Germline lookup yields CDR1 MNHEY and CDR2 SVGEGT. The CDR3 runs 15 residues. CDR3 protein: CASTPGSGSYNEQFF. For the CDR3, the DNA is TGTGCCAGCACCCCGGGTAGCGGATCATACAATGAGCAGTTCTTC.

The sample holds many counts of this clonotype. The J gene is TRBJ2-2, the V gene TRBV12-3 or TRBV12-4, with a tentative D call TRBD1 (6 bases). V shed 7 bases and J shed 1 base, with 16 bases lying between them. This CDR3 is 16 amino acids long. In DNA form, the CDR3 reads TGTGCCAGCATCCACAAGGGACAAATGAACACCGGGGAGCTGTTTTTT. The encoded protein is CASIHKGQMNTGELFF.

This clonotype was observed at least ten times. The V and J genes are TRBV25-1 and TRBJ1-1; D might be TRBD1 (5 bases). Germline lookup yields CDR1 MGHDK and CDR2 SYGVNS. The CDR3 runs 13 residues. Between the trimmed V and J ends, which lost 8 bases and 4 bases, there was a span of 14 bases. In DNA, the CDR3 is TGTGCCAGCCTTGGGACTTCGTCCACTGAAGCTTTCTTT. This translates into CASLGTSSTEAFF.

This clonotype was observed a handful of times. V usage is TRBV3-1 and J usage is TRBJ2-7; D gene unclear. Deletions cut 4 bases from V and 5 bases from J, with 9 bases between. Germline V gene sequence: CDR1 LGHDT, CDR2 YNNKEL (reference sequence). CDR3 size: 12 residues. The CDR3 spells CASSRKGNEQYF. Here the CDR3 DNA reads TGTGCCAGCAGCCGAAAGGGTAACGAGCAGTACTTC.

This clonotype was detected ten times or more. V and J are TRBV29-1 and TRBJ2-1, with 10 positions matching TRBD1. CDR1 SQVTM and CDR2 ANQGSEA come from the germline V gene. V lost 6 bases and J lost 9; bases outside the gene matches: 8. The CDR3 contains 13 residues. This chain's CDR3 is CSVRGQGVGEQFF. In DNA, the CDR3 is TGCAGCGTGAGAGGACAGGGGGTTGGTGAGCAGTTCTTC.

In its sample, this clonotype was seen many times. The CDR3 loop reads CASSQVDYGYTF. CDR3 in DNA: TGTGCCAGCAGCCAAGTGGACTATGGCTACACCTTC. This rearrangement joins TRBV3-1 to TRBJ1-2; D is unclear. In germline, CDR1 is LGHDT, CDR2 YNNKEL (reference sequence). The CDR3 is 12 residues long. V shed 1 base and J shed 3 bases, with 3 bases lying between them.

This clonotype showed up many times. The V gene is TRBV15, the J gene TRBJ1-1, with D maybe TRBD1 (5 bases). The germline gives CDR1 LNHNV, CDR2 YYDKDF (reference sequence). The CDR3 runs 16 residues. V lost 3 bases and J 0 bases, leaving 14 bases between the germline ends. The CDR3 coding sequence is TGTGCCACCAGCAGGGCGACCGGGACGGTGAACACTGAAGCTTTCTTT. It encodes CATSRATGTVNTEAFF. Drawing the rest from reference TRBV15 and TRBJ1-1, the complete variable domain is DAMVIQNPRYQVTQFGKPVTLSCSQTLNHNVMYWYQQKSSQAPKLLFHYYDKDFNNEADTPDNFQSRRPNTSFCFLDIRSPGLGDTAMYLCATSRATGTVNTEAFFGQGTRLTVV.